This TCR beta chain was identified in a study of PD-1 blockade in classical Hodgkin lymphoma. A remark on this clone: Antigen unknown.

Each of the patients experienced relapse following autologous stem cell transplantation, and their brentuximab vedotin exposure differed. Study results and caveats: Newly diagnosed patients had diversity similar to the baseline diversity of complete responders. Exclusion was applied to patients who started nivolumab under 1 year after ASCT.

Assay: immunoSEQ multiplex PCR; the TCRdb copy retains only in-frame clones and omits some. Here the sample spans about 43,000 clones, about 65% being singletons. The specimen was peripheral blood mononuclear cells (PBMCs), collected before the second cycle of nivolumab. This receptor was taken from a human donor with classical Hodgkin lymphoma.

The CDR3, as DNA: TGTGCCAGCAGCGAACCCCGGGCGAATGAGCAGTTCTTC. Translation: CASSEPRANEQFF. This chain connects TRBV6-5 to TRBJ2-1; the D is unclear. This CDR3 has 13 amino acids. Trimming removed 6 bases at V and 7 bases at J, with 13 bases between. Looked up from germline, CDR1 is MNHEY and CDR2 is SVGAGI.